Sequencing of this T cell receptor (beta chain) was carried out in a study of cytomegalovirus exposure and HLA in healthy donors. Losses at the gene ends were 2 bases for V and 4 bases for J; bases not matched to a gene: 10. Germline loops: CDR1 MDHEN, CDR2 SYDVKM. This CDR3 comprises 16 residues. Findings and limits, study-wide: In vitro experiments confirmed that a few CMV-associated chains were specific for CMV antigens. A further, later analysis showed that HLA-associated TCR beta chains (compared with equally common others) were more clonally expanded.

The PCR contained 60 Vbeta and 13 Jbeta primers. Produced via immunoSEQ multiplex PCR; TCRdb's table is partial and in-frame only. There are more than 150,000 clones in the sample; 65% to 85% occur only once, and about 1.3% lies in the top ten. As concerns this clone: Antigen: not known.

The sample taken for sequencing was PBMCs. This rearrangement joins TRBV28 to TRBJ1-1; 7 bases match TRBD1. The source is a girl aged 10-17 years in good health and CMV-seropositive. This CDR3 is CASSLADRSYSTEAFF. CDR3 DNA sequence: TGTGCCAGCAGTTTAGCGGACAGGAGTTATTCCACTGAAGCTTTCTTT.